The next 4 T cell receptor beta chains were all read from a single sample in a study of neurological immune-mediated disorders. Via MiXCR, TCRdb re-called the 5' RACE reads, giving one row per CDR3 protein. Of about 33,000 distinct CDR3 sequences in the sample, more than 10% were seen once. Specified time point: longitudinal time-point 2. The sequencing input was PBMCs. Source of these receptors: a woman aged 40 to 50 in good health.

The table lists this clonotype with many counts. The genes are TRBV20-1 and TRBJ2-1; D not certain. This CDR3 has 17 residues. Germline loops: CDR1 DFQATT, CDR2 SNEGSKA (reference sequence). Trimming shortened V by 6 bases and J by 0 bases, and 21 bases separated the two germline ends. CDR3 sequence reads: CSALTLLDASSYNEQFF. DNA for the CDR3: TGCAGTGCCTTAACCCTACTGGACGCGAGCTCCTACAATGAGCAGTTCTTC.

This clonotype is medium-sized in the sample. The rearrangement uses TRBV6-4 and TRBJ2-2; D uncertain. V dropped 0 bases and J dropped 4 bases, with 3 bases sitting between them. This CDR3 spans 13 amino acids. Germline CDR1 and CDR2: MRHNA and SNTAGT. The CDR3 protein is CASSDSTTGELFF. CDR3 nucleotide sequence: TGTGCCAGCAGTGACTCAACCACCGGGGAGCTGTTTTTT.

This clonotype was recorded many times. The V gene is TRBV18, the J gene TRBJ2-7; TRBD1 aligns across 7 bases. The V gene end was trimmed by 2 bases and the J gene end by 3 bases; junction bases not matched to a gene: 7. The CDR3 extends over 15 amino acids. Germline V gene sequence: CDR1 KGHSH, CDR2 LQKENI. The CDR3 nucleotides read TGTGCCAGCTCACCATACGACAGGGAATTCTACGAGCAGTACTTC. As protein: CASSPYDREFYEQYF. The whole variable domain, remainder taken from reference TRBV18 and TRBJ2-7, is NAGVMQNPRHLVRRRGQEARLRCSPMKGHSHVYWYRQLPEEGLKFMVYLQKENIIDESGMPKERFSAEFPKEGPSILRIQQVVRGDSAAYFCASSPYDREFYEQYFGPGTRLTVT.

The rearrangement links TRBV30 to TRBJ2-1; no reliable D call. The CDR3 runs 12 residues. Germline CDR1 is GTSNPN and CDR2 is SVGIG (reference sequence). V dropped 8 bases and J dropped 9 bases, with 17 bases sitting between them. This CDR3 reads CAMDAIYGEQFF. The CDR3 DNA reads TGTGCCATGGATGCGATTTACGGTGAGCAGTTCTTC.